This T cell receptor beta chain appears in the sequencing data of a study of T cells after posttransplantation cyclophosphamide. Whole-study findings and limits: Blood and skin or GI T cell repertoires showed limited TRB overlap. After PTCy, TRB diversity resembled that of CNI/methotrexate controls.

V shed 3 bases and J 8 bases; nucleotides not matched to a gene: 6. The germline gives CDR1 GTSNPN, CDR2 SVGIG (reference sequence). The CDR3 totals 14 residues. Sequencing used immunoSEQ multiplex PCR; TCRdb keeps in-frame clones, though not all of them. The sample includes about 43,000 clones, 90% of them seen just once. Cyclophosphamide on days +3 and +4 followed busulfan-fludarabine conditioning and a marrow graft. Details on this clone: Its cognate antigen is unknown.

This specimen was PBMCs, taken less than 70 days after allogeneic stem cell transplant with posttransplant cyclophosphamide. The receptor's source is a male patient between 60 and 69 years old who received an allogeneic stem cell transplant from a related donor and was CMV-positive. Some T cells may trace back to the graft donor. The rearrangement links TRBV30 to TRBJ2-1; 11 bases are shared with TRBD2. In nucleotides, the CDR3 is TGTGCCTGGAGACTAGCGGGGGTTCGCGATGAGCAGTTCTTC. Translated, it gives CAWRLAGVRDEQFF. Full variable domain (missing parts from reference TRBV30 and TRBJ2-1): SQTIHQWPATLVQPVGSPLSLECTVEGTSNPNLYWYRQAAGRGLQLLFYSVGIGQISSEVPQNLSASRPQDRQFILSSKKLLLSDSGFYLCAWRLAGVRDEQFFGPGTRLTVL.